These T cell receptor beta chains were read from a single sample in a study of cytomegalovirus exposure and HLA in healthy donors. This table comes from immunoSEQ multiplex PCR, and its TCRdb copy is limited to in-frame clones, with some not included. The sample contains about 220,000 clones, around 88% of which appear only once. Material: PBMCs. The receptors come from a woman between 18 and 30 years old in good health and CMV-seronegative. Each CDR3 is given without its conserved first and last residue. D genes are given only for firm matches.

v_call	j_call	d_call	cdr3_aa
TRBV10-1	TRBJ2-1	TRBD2	ARTQRELVGNEQF
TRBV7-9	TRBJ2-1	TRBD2	ASSSLAGDSYNEQF
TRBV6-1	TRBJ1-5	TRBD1	ASSDSDRGPQPQH
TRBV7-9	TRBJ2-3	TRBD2	ASTLSGGTDTQY
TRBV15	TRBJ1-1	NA	ATGQGVEAF
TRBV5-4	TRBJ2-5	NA	ASTLKGGGETQY
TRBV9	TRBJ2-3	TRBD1	ASSARQGQDTQY
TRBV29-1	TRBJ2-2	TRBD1	SVESGTGWTGELF
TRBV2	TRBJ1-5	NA	ASSDATGWAQH
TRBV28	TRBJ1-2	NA	ASSLLGGYGYT
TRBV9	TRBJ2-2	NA	ASSVEAWGSSGTGELF
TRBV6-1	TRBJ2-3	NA	ASSERSHGGTQY
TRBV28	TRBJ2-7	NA	ASSLGSRPYEQY
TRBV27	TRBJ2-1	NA	ASSLETVGEQF
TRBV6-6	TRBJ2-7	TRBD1	ASSYAQGGYEQY
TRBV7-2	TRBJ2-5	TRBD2	ASSPSPREGTQY
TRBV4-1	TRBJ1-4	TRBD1	ASRGTGGEKLF
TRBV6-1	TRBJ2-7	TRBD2	ASSEIAGGPKEQY
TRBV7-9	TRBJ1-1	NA	ASSLGSARTEAF
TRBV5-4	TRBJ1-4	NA	ASSLGTAQGNNEKLF
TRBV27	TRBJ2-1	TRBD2	ASRATSGPNNEQF